These 13 T cell receptor beta chains were all obtained from the same sample, sequenced in a study of tumor-infiltrating lymphocytes in primary liver carcinoma. Using a constant-region primer together with ProtoScript II reverse transcriptase, TCR beta cDNA was made from 500 ng of total RNA. Slightly modified ARM-PCR served as the procedure for the TCR beta libraries. These libraries came from three rounds of nested multiplex PCR. The first two PCR rounds used TRBV1-TRBV30 primers with a Cbeta primer, nine to eleven cycles each. TCRdb reprocessed the multiplex PCR reads via MiXCR and lists one record per CDR3 protein. The data show more than 95,000 distinct CDR3 sequences, about four fifths seen once. The roughly 17-31 mg bulk tissue piece was not sorted before simultaneous RNA and DNA extraction. Sequencing was done on a sample of liver tumor tissue from sampling region 3. Subset of the sample: tumor region T3, left-lateral pole. These receptors were collected from a man aged 35-49 years with primary liver carcinoma and hepatitis B virus infection.

About this clonotype: The junction does not match germline at one end; this may be a read error. V and J are TRBV12-3 or TRBV12-4 and TRBJ2-3, with 8 bases aligning to TRBD2. The CDR3 has 14 residues. The CDR3 DNA is TGTGACAGCAGTCCTAGCGGGTCTACAGATACGCGGTATTTT. As protein: CDSSPSGSTDTRYF.

On this clonotype itself: One end of the junction fails to match germline, which may point to a read error. V is TRBV7-9 and J is TRBJ2-5; D is perhaps TRBD1 (6 bases). The germline V gene encodes CDR1 SEHNR and CDR2 FQNEAQ (reference sequence). The CDR3 length is 14 residues. CDR3 amino acids: CASSLPRGEESQNF. The CDR3, as DNA: TGTGCCAGCAGCTTACCCAGGGGAGAAGAGAGCCAGAACTTC. The full variable domain, its missing parts supplied by reference TRBV7-9 and TRBJ2-5, is DTGVSQNPRHKITKRGQNVTFRCDPISEHNRLYWYRQTLGQGPEFLTYFQNEAQLEKSRLLSDRFSAERPKGSFSTLEIQRTEQGDSAMYLCASSLPRGEESQNFGPGTRLLVL.

As to this clonotype: This may arise from a read error, as a much more abundant clone is one base away. The chain uses TRBV6-4 and TRBJ2-1; 9 positions agree with TRBD2. The CDR3 has 14 amino acids. Germline V lookup: CDR1 MRHNA, CDR2 SNTAGT. CDR3 sequence: CVSSIAGGRNEQFF. The CDR3 DNA is TGTGTCAGCAGTATTGCGGGAGGGCGGAATGAGCAGTTCTTC.

The genes are TRBV20-1 and TRBJ1-2; D is uncertain. Germline V gene lookup returns CDR1 DFQATT and CDR2 SNEGSKA (reference sequence). CDR3 length: 13 residues. Trimming stripped 0 bases from V and 4 bases from J, with 9 bases between. Here the CDR3 DNA reads TGCAGTGCTAGAGATCAGGTTAGCTATGGCTACACCTTC. Its protein product is CSARDQVSYGYTF.

The table lists this clonotype with many counts. V usage is TRBV4-2 and J usage is TRBJ2-1, with 15 bases lining up with TRBD2. This CDR3 is 19 amino acids long. Germline V gene data show CDR1 as LGHNA and CDR2 as YNFKEQ. V shed 0 bases, J shed 12 bases, and the junction held 15 bases outside the gene matches. CDR3 region: CASSQDIAGGLAGGSPQFF. The CDR3, as DNA: TGTGCCAGCAGCCAAGATATAGCGGGTGGACTAGCGGGAGGGAGCCCGCAGTTCTTC.

The chain employs TRBV11-3 and TRBJ2-1; 9 positions match TRBD2. The CDR3 is made up of 16 amino acids. The trim removed 8 bases at V and 4 bases at J, leaving 12 bases unmatched. Germline assignment: CDR1 SGHNT and CDR2 YENEEA. CDR3 residues: CASHLDSGSGYNEQFF. For the CDR3, the DNA is TGTGCCAGCCACCTCGATAGCGGGAGCGGGTACAATGAGCAGTTCTTC.

J is TRBJ2-7 and V is TRBV7-8; no clear D gene. Per germline, CDR1 SGHVS and CDR2 FQNEAQ. The CDR3 contains 13 residues. The CDR3 here is CGISMSSTYEQYF. The CDR3 DNA follows: TGTGGCATCAGCATGTCATCAACCTACGAGCAGTACTTC.

A remark on this clonotype: This CDR3 is missing its conserved last phenylalanine or tryptophan, likely due to a read error. The J gene is TRBJ2-3, the V gene TRBV10-2, with unresolved D. Germline V gene data show CDR1 as WSHSY and CDR2 as SAAADI. CDR3 size: 13 residues. Here the CDR3 reads CASIGAWVDTQYY. In DNA form, the CDR3 reads TGCGCCAGCATTGGTGCGTGGGTAGATACCCAGTATTAT.

V gene TRBV4-2 combines with J gene TRBJ2-7, with unresolved D. The V end lost 7 bases, the J end lost 8 bases, and 15 bases lay between the germline ends. CDR1 and CDR2 from the germline V gene are LGHNA and YNFKEQ. CDR3 length: 12 amino acids. The CDR3, as DNA: TGTGCCAGCAACCCAGATCTGAACAAGCAGTACTTC. Its protein product is CASNPDLNKQYF.

As regards this clonotype: The germline gene is not matched at one end of the junction; a read error may be the cause. V gene TRBV12-3 or TRBV12-4 combines with J gene TRBJ2-1, with 7 bases that match TRBD2. CDR3 length: 15 amino acids. CDR3 region: CVSILSGEGYNEQFF. CDR3 DNA sequence: TGTGTCAGCATCCTCAGCGGGGAGGGTTACAATGAGCAGTTCTTC.

The chain links TRBV29-1 to TRBJ1-5; D might be TRBD1 (5 bases). The CDR3 has 15 amino acids. CDR1 is SQVTM, CDR2 ANQGSEA, per germline. CDR3 protein: CGVAITGDSNQPQHF. For the CDR3, the DNA is TGCGGTGTTGCGATTACAGGTGATAGCAATCAGCCCCAGCATTTT.

A remark on this clonotype: Here the CDR3 omits its conserved ending phenylalanine or tryptophan, so a read error is the likely source. The chain joins TRBV4-1 to TRBJ2-7; the D is unclear. The germline gives CDR1 MGHRA, CDR2 YSYEKL. The CDR3 loop spans 14 amino acids. CDR3 in amino acids: CDSSLNDKSHEQYL. The CDR3, as DNA: TGCGACAGCAGTCTAAATGACAAGTCCCACGAGCAGTACCTC.

In the case of this clonotype: One junction end disagrees with the germline gene, perhaps due to a read error. The chain is built from TRBV5-1 and TRBJ2-2; maybe TRBD2 (6 bases). This CDR3 is built from 16 residues. Germline CDR1 reads SGHRS; CDR2 reads YFSETQ. CDR3 loop: CVSSLGGGVGTGELLF. CDR3 coding DNA: TGCGTCAGCAGCTTGGGGGGAGGAGTCGGCACCGGGGAGCTGTTATTT.